What follows are 7 T cell receptor beta chains derived from one specimen sequenced in a study of CD8 T cells in Susac syndrome. Reverse transcription of about 0.45 to 1 ug RNA used random hexamers. In TCRdb, the immunoSEQ multiplex PCR reads were re-called with MiXCR into one record per CDR3 protein. In the table there are roughly 200,000 distinct CDR3 sequences, 90% to 95% of which are singletons. The sample consisted of CD4+ T cells from PBMCs. The receptor set was obtained from a human donor with Susac syndrome.

This chain joins TRBV7-2 and TRBJ1-4; 7 bases are a match to TRBD1. Trimming removed 6 bases from V and 10 bases from J; junction bases left unmatched: 14. Per germline, CDR1 SGHTA and CDR2 FQGNSA. The CDR3 consists of 15 residues. The CDR3 is CASRLGTELFGKLFF. CDR3 DNA sequence: TGTGCCAGCAGGCTGGGGACAGAACTCTTCGGAAAACTGTTTTTT.

The chain links TRBV12-3 or TRBV12-4 to TRBJ1-2, with a weak D call TRBD1 (6 bases). Trimming removed 1 base at V and 8 bases at J, with 11 bases between. There are 13 residues in the CDR3. The CDR3 sequence: CASSLEGGLGYTF. CDR3 DNA sequence: TGTGCCAGCAGTTTAGAGGGGGGCCTGGGCTACACCTTC.

The chain links TRBV6-2 or TRBV6-3 to TRBJ1-5; D uncertain. The CDR3 consists of 14 residues. Looked up from germline, CDR1 is MNHEY and CDR2 is SVGEGT. V lost 5 bases, J lost 6 bases, and 14 bases lay in between. The DNA of the CDR3 is TGTGCCAGCAGTCCAGGTTCTGGAGGTCAGCCCCAGCATTTT. Translating it yields CASSPGSGGQPQHF.

The chain couples TRBV3-1 to TRBJ2-7, with no clear D. Germline CDR1 reads LGHDT; CDR2 reads YNNKEL (reference sequence). The CDR3 contains 13 residues. The V end lost 0 bases, the J end lost 4 bases, and 7 bases lay between the germline ends. CDR3 region: CASSQDRRYEQYF. As DNA, the CDR3 is TGTGCCAGCAGCCAAGATCGGCGGTACGAGCAGTACTTC.

This sequence joins TRBV12-3 or TRBV12-4 and TRBJ1-2; D perhaps matches TRBD1 (6 bases). V lost 6 bases and J lost 4, with 12 bases in between. The CDR3 is made up of 13 amino acids. CDR3 loop: CASSHGGGYGYTF. The CDR3 DNA reads as TGTGCCAGCAGCCACGGAGGGGGCTATGGCTACACCTTC.

This rearrangement joins TRBV2 to TRBJ1-1, with 9 bases identical to TRBD1. The CDR3 spans 15 residues. J gave up 4 bases and V 7 bases, and 10 bases lay outside the gene matches. Germline CDR1 reads SNHLY; CDR2 reads FYNNEI. The CDR3 loop reads CASIKTGTGLTEAFF. Here the CDR3 DNA reads TGTGCCAGCATAAAAACCGGGACAGGGCTCACTGAAGCTTTCTTT.

The chain recombines TRBV4-1 with TRBJ1-6; D ambiguous. This CDR3 spans 16 amino acids. Germline V gene data show CDR1 as MGHRA and CDR2 as YSYEKL. V gave up 2 bases and J gave up 0 bases, with 8 bases separating them. CDR3 nucleotide sequence: TGCGCCAGCAGCCAATCAAGAAGCTCCTATAATTCACCCCTCCACTTT. Translation: CASSQSRSSYNSPLHF.